Presented here are 8 T cell receptor beta chains from one specimen sequenced in a study of CXCR3-negative and CXCR3-positive naive CD8 T cells. The libraries of TRB cDNA were prepared using 5' RACE with UMI labels. Reanalyzing the 5' RACE reads, TCRdb keeps one entry per CDR3 protein, without DNA. The sample's table shows 45,000 to 65,000 distinct CDR3 sequences. Sequenced material: memory CD8+ T cells from blood. These receptors originate from a human donor in good health. Some clones in this sample may be carry-over from other donors' samples.

The chain recombines TRBV29-1 with TRBJ2-7; the TCRdb call, TRBD1, lacks DNA for checking. The CDR3 has 12 residues. CDR1 and CDR2 from the germline V gene are SQVTM and ANQGSEA. CDR3: CSARDKFYEQYF.

J is TRBJ2-1 and V is TRBV6-5; TCRdb calls TRBD1, which cannot be checked without DNA. This CDR3 region has 17 residues. Germline lookup yields CDR1 MNHEY and CDR2 SVGAGI. This chain's CDR3 is CASSYPSDRGDSNEQFF.

The chain employs TRBV7-7 and TRBJ2-1; TCRdb indicates TRBD2, and absent DNA this call remains unverified. CDR3 length equals 17 residues. Germline values: CDR1 SSHAT, CDR2 FNYEAQ (reference sequence). The CDR3 sequence: CASSHGFTSGAHNEQFF.

The V gene is TRBV9, the J gene TRBJ2-1; absent DNA, TCRdb's TRBD2 call cannot be checked. CDR1 and CDR2 from the germline V gene are SGDLS and YYNGEE. The CDR3 loop spans 15 amino acids. The CDR3 is CASSVTSGAGNEQFF.

The chain recombines TRBV5-1 with TRBJ2-7; TCRdb returns TRBD2, unconfirmable since there is no DNA. The CDR3 is 14 residues long. The germline V gene has CDR1 SGHRS and CDR2 YFSETQ. CDR3 region: CASSPGLAGYEQYF.

This rearrangement joins TRBV29-1 to TRBJ1-3; as DNA is missing, the TRBD1 call by TCRdb cannot be tested. Per germline, CDR1 SQVTM and CDR2 ANQGSEA. This CDR3 comprises 14 residues. The CDR3 here is CSAATGVAGNTIYF.

CDR3 residues: CASSKTGAKNIQYF. The rearrangement joins TRBV9 to TRBJ2-4; TCRdb names TRBD1, which stays unverified in the absence of DNA. Germline values: CDR1 SGDLS, CDR2 YYNGEE. The CDR3 covers 14 residues.

This chain links TRBV7-2 with TRBJ2-2. The CDR3 spans 17 residues. Germline V CDR1 and CDR2: SGHTA, FQGNSA. CDR3 sequence reads: CASSFGSGGVNTGELFF.